This TCR beta chain was captured by sequencing in a study of CXCR3-negative and CXCR3-positive naive CD8 T cells. Study results and caveats: More hydrophobic TRB CDR3s were found in CXCR3-positive naive cells than in CXCR3-negative naive cells. TRBV-TRBJ usage was alike in naive CXCR3-negative and CXCR3-positive cells but differed in memory cells.

The libraries of TRB cDNA were constructed through 5' RACE using UMI labels. From the 5' RACE reads, TCRdb lists one entry per CDR3 protein and no DNA. Its table records tens of thousands of distinct CDR3 sequences. As for this clonotype: Its antigen is not identified.

This CDR3 is 15 amino acids long. Germline-derived CDR1 and CDR2 are MNHEY and SMNVEV (reference sequence). V is TRBV27 and J is TRBJ2-1. The sequence came from a human donor in good health. Some clones in this sample may be carry-over from other donors' samples. The sequenced sample was naive CXCR3+ CD8+ T cells from blood. As for subset: CD45RO-CCR7+CD27+CD95- naive CD8+ T cells expressing CXCR3 (TNR3+). The CDR3: CASGDGGRPYNEQFF.